The rows below give T cell receptor beta chains drawn from one sample of a study of shared clonotypes between healthy human individuals. Produced via immunoSEQ multiplex PCR; TCRdb's table is partial and in-frame only. Of about 2.1 million clones detected, 93% appear once; the ten largest clones hold approximately 1.7%. What was sequenced was naive CD8+ T cells from PBMCs. The receptors were gathered from a man aged 18 to 35 in good health. Some clones in this sample may be carry-over from other donors' samples. CDR3s include the opening cysteine and the closing phenylalanine or tryptophan. The D gene is left open where the match is weak. Expanded clones are given a class, and other clones once, few, many or no size at all.

d_gene,abundance,v_gene,j_gene,CDR3nt,CDR3aa
.,.,TRBV9,TRBJ2-2,TGTGCCAGCAGCGTAGCTGGAATTCCTAACACCGGGGAGCTGTTTTTT,CASSVAGIPNTGELFF
.,.,TRBV15,TRBJ1-2,TGTGCCACCACCACGACCGAGCAGGGGATCTGGGGCTACACCTTC,CATTTTEQGIWGYTF
.,.,TRBV6-5,TRBJ2-7,TGTGCCAGCAGCCCGGGACCCTACGAGCAGTACTTC,CASSPGPYEQYF
.,.,TRBV27,TRBJ2-6,TGTGCCAGCAGCCCGCAAAGGCGGGGTGGAACTGGGGCCAACGTCCTGACTTTC,CASSPQRRGGTGANVLTF
TRBD2,.,TRBV7-9,TRBJ2-7,TGTGCCAGCAGCCTCCCAAACGGACTAGCTGAGACATTC,CASSLPNGLAETF
.,.,TRBV2,TRBJ2-5,TGTGCCAGCAGTGAAGCTTACGGCGGAGGAATGCCCCAAGAGACCCAGTACTTC,CASSEAYGGGMPQETQYF
.,.,TRBV30,TRBJ1-2,TGTGCCTGGAGTGCTCCTGGCAGTAATAACTATGGCTACACCTTC,CAWSAPGSNNYGYTF
.,.,TRBV19,TRBJ2-7,TGTGCCAGTAGTATATTTGGACGGACCACCCCGACATACGAGCAGTACTTC,CASSIFGRTTPTYEQYF
.,.,TRBV5-6,TRBJ2-7,TGTGCCAGCAGCTTGATGTTAGCCTACGAGCAGTACTTC,CASSLMLAYEQYF
.,few,TRBV7-9,TRBJ1-4,TGTGCCAGCAGCCAACCAAGGGCAACTAATGAAAAACTGTTTTTT,CASSQPRATNEKLFF
.,.,TRBV2,TRBJ2-7,TGTGCCAGCAGTGTGTGGGAGGTCTCCTACGAGCAGTACTTC,CASSVWEVSYEQYF
.,once,TRBV4-3,TRBJ1-3,TGCGCCAGCAGCCAAGGGATCTCTGGAAACACCATATATTTT,CASSQGISGNTIYF
TRBD2,.,TRBV6-5,TRBJ2-7,TGTGCCAGCAGTTACTCGGGCGGGGGCTACGAGCAGTACTTC,CASSYSGGGYEQYF
TRBD2,.,TRBV5-6,TRBJ2-7,TGTGCCAGCAGCTTGATGGCATTCGGGGGGTACGAGCAGTACTTC,CASSLMAFGGYEQYF
.,once,TRBV27,TRBJ2-5,TGTGCCAGCAGCGGCAGGGCCCACGAGACCCAGTACTTC,CASSGRAHETQYF
TRBD1,.,TRBV5-1,TRBJ1-5,TGCGCCAGCATTGATATGAGTGGGACAGGGTATCAGCCCCAGCATTTT,CASIDMSGTGYQPQHF
.,.,TRBV4-1,TRBJ1-6,TGCGCCAGCAGCCAAGCAGGGAGCTCCTATAATTCACCCCTCCACTTT,CASSQAGSSYNSPLHF
.,.,TRBV19,TRBJ1-2,TGTGCCAGTACCACGCCCTCAGGGCTCAATGGCTACACCTTC,CASTTPSGLNGYTF
.,.,TRBV15,TRBJ1-1,TGTGCCACCAGCCAAAGACAAGGCGAGAACACTGAAGCTTTCTTT,CATSQRQGENTEAFF
TRBD1,.,TRBV28,TRBJ2-7,TGTGCCAGTAGAGCCGGGACAGGGATGCCCTACGAGCAGTACTTC,CASRAGTGMPYEQYF
.,.,TRBV5-6,TRBJ1-2,TGTGCCAGCAGCTTACCCTCTAACTATGGCTACACCTTC,CASSLPSNYGYTF